This TCR beta chain was sequenced in a study of T cells in women clearing cervical HPV infection. Sequenced by immunoSEQ multiplex PCR; TCRdb stores in-frame clones only, minus some. The sample has about 45,000 clones, and its top ten clones hold 0.95% to 1.5%. The V and J ends lost 1 base and 3 bases, in that order; junction bases with no gene match: 2. Per germline, CDR1 GTSNPN and CDR2 SVGIG (reference sequence). This CDR3 is built from 14 residues. With respect to this clone: Sequencing ends 3 residues short of the CDR3 end; the germline J gene provides the rest.

The sample taken for sequencing was blood buffy coat. The V and J genes are TRBV30 and TRBJ1-5; TRBD1 matches 8 bases. The origin of this receptor is a woman aged 18 to 75 with a cervical HPV16 infection that either progressed to CIN3+ or cleared (not recorded which). The sequenced part of the CDR3 DNA is TGTGCCTGGAGTGAGACAGGGGTCAATCAGCCC. Its protein is CAWSETGVNQP. The full CDR3 sequence reads CAWSETGVNQPQHF.